The 24 T cell receptor beta chains presented below share a single source sample, sequenced in a study of CD8+ T cells in alopecia areata. Following extraction, RNA underwent reverse transcription to cDNA, which served as the sequencing template. Generated by immunoSEQ multiplex PCR, the TCRdb table keeps only in-frame clones and is missing some. Here the sample spans about 210,000 clones, around two fifths being singletons. Treatment defined: oral pan-JAK inhibitor, 5-10 mg twice daily. This sample comprised CD4+ T cells sorted from blood, obtained at approximately week 39, from a patient treated with tofacitinib. These receptors all come from a human donor with alopecia areata.

Worth noting for this clone: A clone one base away is much larger, so this may be a read error. Other DNA sequences within the sample encode an identical CDR3. This chain links TRBV7-9 with TRBJ2-7; D unclear. V was pared by 1 base and J by 5 bases, with 3 bases between. Germline CDR1 SEHNR, CDR2 FQNEAQ (reference sequence). The CDR3 length is 11 residues. The CDR3 loop reads CASSLDDEQYF. DNA for the CDR3: TGTGCCAGCAGCTTAGATGACGAGCAGTACTTC.

The rearrangement joins TRBV4-2 to TRBJ1-4; D is possibly TRBD1 (6 bases). The germline CDR1 and CDR2 sequences are LGHNA and YNFKEQ. V was shortened by 4 bases and J by 5 bases, with 17 bases between the two germline ends. The CDR3 consists of 16 residues. The CDR3 is CASSLRGGTQNEKLFF. Written as DNA, the CDR3 is TGTGCCAGCAGCCTCAGAGGGGGGACACAAAATGAAAAACTGTTTTTT.

This clone has more than one count but fewer than ten. The chain employs TRBV28 and TRBJ2-1; 10 nucleotides align to TRBD1. There are 14 residues in the CDR3. CDR1 MDHEN and CDR2 SYDVKM come from the germline V gene. The junction had 9 bases not matched to a gene; V was cut back by 9 bases and J by 7 bases. This chain's CDR3 is CASSGDRGGNEQFF. In DNA form, the CDR3 reads TGTGCCAGTTCCGGGGACAGGGGCGGGAATGAGCAGTTCTTC.

The chain uses TRBV14 and TRBJ1-2; no definite D call. V lost 1 base to trimming and J lost 3 bases, with 6 bases between them. Per germline, CDR1 SGHDN and CDR2 FVKESK. This CDR3 contains 13 residues. CDR3 protein: CASSQGQDYGYTF. DNA of the CDR3: TGTGCCAGCAGCCAAGGGCAGGACTATGGCTACACCTTC.

The rearrangement links TRBV19 to TRBJ1-5; 8 positions agree with TRBD1. The V segment lost 6 bases and the J segment 1 base; nucleotides outside the gene matches: 5. This CDR3 is 15 amino acids long. In germline, CDR1 is LNHDA, CDR2 SQIVND (reference sequence). In DNA form, the CDR3 reads TGTGCCAGTAGAGGACAGGGTAAGAGCAATCAGCCCCAGCATTTT. Residues: CASRGQGKSNQPQHF.

This chain joins TRBV7-3 and TRBJ2-1; 13 nucleotides match TRBD2. Losses at the gene ends were 2 bases for V and 5 bases for J; bases not matched to a gene: 3. The CDR3 sequence is 16 residues long. Germline CDR1 reads SGHTA; CDR2 reads FQGTGA. The CDR3 loop reads CASSLVGTSGDNEQFF. The CDR3 DNA sequence: TGTGCCAGCAGCTTAGTAGGGACTAGCGGGGACAATGAGCAGTTCTTC.

The chain carries TRBV6-6 and TRBJ2-7; TRBD1 might be the D (6 bases). Germline values: CDR1 MNHNY, CDR2 SVGAGI (reference sequence). The CDR3 loop spans 14 amino acids. With 6 bases removed from V and 3 bases from J, the gap between germline ends came to 15 bases. The CDR3 coding sequence is TGTGCCAGCAGGGCAAGACAGGCCCACTACGAGCAGTACTTC. It encodes CASRARQAHYEQYF.

This clone was counted between two and nine times. The V and J genes are TRBV7-2 and TRBJ1-5, with unresolved D. With 4 bases removed from V and 4 bases from J, the gap between germline ends came to 14 bases. CDR3 length equals 15 residues. The germline gives CDR1 SGHTA, CDR2 FQGNSA. CDR3 sequence: CASSSALGNNQPQHF. In DNA, the CDR3 is TGTGCCAGCAGCTCAGCTCTGGGGAATAATCAGCCCCAGCATTTT. Combining the CDR3 with reference TRBV7-2 and TRBJ1-5 gives the whole variable domain GAGVSQSPSNKVTEKGKDVELRCDPISGHTALYWYRQSLGQGLEFLIYFQGNSAPDKSGLPSDRFSAERTGGSVSTLTIQRTQQEDSAVYLCASSSALGNNQPQHFGDGTRLSIL.

The chain recombines TRBV15 with TRBJ1-2; D gene ambiguous. V was pared by 1 base and J by 6 bases, with 9 bases between. The CDR3 has 13 amino acids. CDR1 and CDR2 from the germline V gene are LNHNV and YYDKDF (reference sequence). The CDR3 is CATSRGVGDGYTF. CDR3 DNA sequence: TGTGCCACCAGCAGAGGCGTTGGGGATGGCTACACCTTC.

CDR3 loop: CASFYRGNTEAFF. The CDR3 DNA is TGTGCCAGCTTTTACAGGGGGAACACTGAAGCTTTCTTT. V gene TRBV2 combines with J gene TRBJ1-1; 7 positions match TRBD1. From germline, CDR1 is SNHLY and CDR2 FYNNEI. The trim removed 8 bases at V and 1 base at J, leaving 4 bases unmatched. The CDR3 extends over 13 amino acids.

CDR3: CSVEEGEKLFF. The CDR3 DNA reads as TGCAGCGTTGAAGAAGGGGAAAAACTGTTTTTT. This chain connects TRBV29-1 to TRBJ1-4; no reliable D call. This CDR3 region has 11 residues. The germline V and J ends were trimmed by 0 bases and 8 bases, with 4 bases remaining between them. In germline, CDR1 is SQVTM, CDR2 ANQGSEA. Variable domain in full (rest from reference TRBV29-1 and TRBJ1-4): SAVISQKPSRDICQRGTSLTIQCQVDSQVTMMFWYRQQPGQSLTLIATANQGSEATYESGFVIDKFPISRPNLTFSTLTVSNMSPEDSSIYLCSVEEGEKLFFGSGTQLSVL.

The gene calls are TRBV4-1 and TRBJ1-5; D is perhaps TRBD1 (6 bases). The germline V and J ends were trimmed by 6 bases and 0 bases, with 12 bases remaining between them. CDR1 is MGHRA, CDR2 YSYEKL, per germline. This CDR3 comprises 15 residues. CDR3 nucleotides: TGCGCCAGCAGTCCGGGGGACACTAGCAATCAGCCCCAGCATTTT. It specifies CASSPGDTSNQPQHF.

The rearrangement uses TRBV5-6 and TRBJ2-1, with D perhaps TRBD1 or TRBD2 (5 bases each). The CDR3 runs to 15 residues. Germline V gene lookup returns CDR1 SGHDT and CDR2 YYEEEE. V was trimmed by 3 bases and J by 5 bases, leaving 15 bases between them. The CDR3 nucleotides read TGTGCCAGCAGCTACGGGACGGAGACTAACAATGAGCAGTTCTTC. Amino acid sequence: CASSYGTETNNEQFF.

The V call is TRBV13, the J call TRBJ2-5; D may match TRBD1 or TRBD2 (5 bases each). The germline V and J ends were trimmed by 0 bases and 3 bases, with 8 bases remaining between them. In germline, CDR1 is PRHDT, CDR2 FYEKMQ (reference sequence). The CDR3 spans 14 residues. The CDR3 spells CASSLGLGEETQYF. CDR3 coding DNA: TGTGCCAGCAGCTTAGGCCTGGGGGAAGAGACCCAGTACTTC.

This chain connects TRBV4-2 to TRBJ1-1; D remains unclear. CDR1 and CDR2 (germline): LGHNA, YNFKEQ. The CDR3 is 13 residues long. V lost 0 bases, J lost 6 bases, and 8 bases lay in between. DNA for the CDR3: TGTGCCAGCAGCCAAGAGGTTCGGCCTGAAGCTTTCTTT. Protein sequence: CASSQEVRPEAFF.

This clone showed up just a few times. The CDR3 protein is CASRPGQGEQFF. CDR3 coding DNA: TGTGCCAGCCGACCCGGACAGGGCGAGCAGTTCTTC. J is TRBJ2-1 and V is TRBV28; 8 nucleotides match TRBD1. The trim removed 8 bases at V and 10 bases at J, leaving 7 bases unmatched. Germline assignment: CDR1 MDHEN and CDR2 SYDVKM. The CDR3 extends over 12 amino acids.

The table lists this clone with a few counts. The chain has TRBV14 and TRBJ2-2; no definite D call. Germline values: CDR1 SGHDN, CDR2 FVKESK. The CDR3 extends over 13 amino acids. The V and J ends lost 4 bases and 7 bases respectively, with 10 bases between them. For the CDR3, the DNA is TGTGCCAGCAGCCCGTTTTTCGGCGGGGAGCTGTTTTTT. It yields the protein CASSPFFGGELFF.

The chain recombines TRBV25-1 with TRBJ2-1, with TRBD2 matching 11 bases. The CDR3 has 18 amino acids. The V gene's germline CDR1 is MGHDK and CDR2 SYGVNS. Germline trimming cut 4 bases from V and 0 bases from J; bases unmatched to any gene: 8. CDR3 DNA sequence: TGTGCCAGCAGTGTACCGACTAGCGGGATCCCCTCCTACAATGAGCAGTTCTTC. Encoded protein: CASSVPTSGIPSYNEQFF.

The chain combines TRBV29-1 with TRBJ2-3; D possibly corresponds to TRBD1 (5 bases). Trimming removed 6 bases from V and 5 bases from J, with 15 bases in between. Germline V lookup: CDR1 SQVTM, CDR2 ANQGSEA. The CDR3 has 13 residues. In DNA, the CDR3 is TGCAGCGTGCGGCAGGGATTAGAAGATACGCAGTATTTT. Translating gives CSVRQGLEDTQYF.

A word on this clone: The same CDR3 also results from other DNA sequences found in this sample. V gene TRBV30 combines with J gene TRBJ2-3, with TRBD2 matching over 10 bases. The length of the CDR3 is 15 residues. V lost 0 bases, J lost 6 bases, and 6 bases stayed unmatched. CDR1 and CDR2 from the germline V gene are GTSNPN and SVGIG (reference sequence). This CDR3 is CAWSVGLAGEDTQYF. The CDR3 nucleotides are TGTGCCTGGAGTGTAGGGCTAGCGGGAGAGGATACGCAGTATTTT. Full variable domain (remainder filled in from reference TRBV30 and TRBJ2-3): SQTIHQWPATLVQPVGSPLSLECTVEGTSNPNLYWYRQAAGRGLQLLFYSVGIGQISSEVPQNLSASRPQDRQFILSSKKLLLSDSGFYLCAWSVGLAGEDTQYFGPGTRLTVL.

This clone was counted only a few times. The chain is built from TRBV30 and TRBJ1-1, with 7 bases that match TRBD1. The V gene end was trimmed by 1 base and the J gene end by 11 bases; junction bases not matched to a gene: 4. The CDR3 runs 11 residues. The germline CDR1 and CDR2 sequences are GTSNPN and SVGIG (reference sequence). In DNA form, the CDR3 reads TGTGCCTGGAGTGAGGACAGGCTGGCTTTCTTT. This gives the protein CAWSEDRLAFF. The variable domain in full, with the rest retrieved from reference TRBV30 and TRBJ1-1, is SQTIHQWPATLVQPVGSPLSLECTVEGTSNPNLYWYRQAAGRGLQLLFYSVGIGQISSEVPQNLSASRPQDRQFILSSKKLLLSDSGFYLCAWSEDRLAFFGQGTRLTVV.

This clone was seen a handful of times. The same CDR3 also results from other DNA sequences found in this sample. The chain combines TRBV30 with TRBJ2-3; 9 nucleotides line up with TRBD2. Germline V CDR1 and CDR2: GTSNPN, SVGIG (reference sequence). There are 15 residues in the CDR3. Losses at the gene ends were 0 bases for V and 3 bases for J; bases not matched to a gene: 4. CDR3 sequence reads: CAWSVRSGRTDTQYF. The CDR3, as DNA: TGTGCCTGGAGTGTCCGTAGCGGGAGAACAGATACGCAGTATTTT.

The rearrangement uses TRBV20-1 and TRBJ1-1; perhaps TRBD1 as D (6 bases). Per germline, CDR1 DFQATT and CDR2 SNEGSKA (reference sequence). CDR3 length equals 11 residues. Trimming cost V 8 bases and J 1 base, with 8 bases left between them. CDR3 sequence (DNA): TGCAGTATGGGGGCGAACACTGAAGCTTTCTTT. Its protein is CSMGANTEAFF.

A few counts support this clone. This CDR3 is also generated by other DNA sequences in the sample. This chain connects TRBV30 to TRBJ2-2; unclear D gene. V lost 3 bases, J lost 1 base, and 12 bases lay in between. The CDR3 contains 15 residues. Germline V gene sequence: CDR1 GTSNPN, CDR2 SVGIG (reference sequence). This chain's CDR3 is CAWSASDRNTGELFF. The CDR3 nucleotides are TGTGCCTGGAGCGCCTCGGATAGGAACACCGGGGAGCTGTTTTTT.